The 6 T cell receptor beta chains listed next were all sequenced from one sample in a study of shared clonotypes between healthy human individuals. Method: immunoSEQ multiplex PCR; TCRdb's copy keeps in-frame clones and lacks some. The table lists some 2,500,000 clones, roughly 93% of them singletons. Material for sequencing was naive CD4+ T cells from PBMCs. The subset denotes: CD45RA+ positively selected. These receptors were taken from a man between 18 and 29 years old in good health. Some clones in this sample may be carry-over from other donors' samples.

The chain joins TRBV7-3 to TRBJ2-1; the D gene is possibly TRBD2 (5 bases). V was shortened by 5 bases and J by 10 bases, with 9 bases between the two germline ends. The germline V gene encodes CDR1 SGHTA and CDR2 FQGTGA. CDR3 length equals 11 residues. The CDR3 DNA reads TGTGCCAGCAGCCGAGGGCAGGAGCAGTTCTTC. Translation gives CASSRGQEQFF.

The chain links TRBV15 to TRBJ2-3; D not resolved. The CDR3 has 16 amino acids. Looked up from germline, CDR1 is LNHNV and CDR2 is YYDKDF (reference sequence). V dropped 1 base and J dropped 0 bases, with 11 bases sitting between them. CDR3 loop: CATSRVRGSSTDTQYF. CDR3 bases: TGTGCCACCAGCAGAGTCCGCGGCTCTAGCACAGATACGCAGTATTTT.

The genes are TRBV5-1 and TRBJ2-3; D uncertain. The CDR3 runs to 15 residues. Trimming left V 5 bases short and J 4 bases short, with 17 bases between. Germline CDR1 is SGHRS and CDR2 is YFSETQ. CDR3 in DNA: TGCGCCAGCAGGCCGGTCCAGACCCTCCCAGATACGCAGTATTTT. As protein: CASRPVQTLPDTQYF.

The CDR3, as DNA: TGTGCCAGCAGTGAATCGATGTGGGCACAGGGTGGCGATGGCTACACCTTC. It codes for CASSESMWAQGGDGYTF. The chain recombines TRBV6-1 with TRBJ1-2; possible D gene TRBD1, 6 bases. The germline V gene encodes CDR1 MNHNS and CDR2 SASEGT. Trimming took off 2 bases at V and 6 bases at J, with 22 bases between the two ends. This CDR3 comprises 17 residues.

CDR3 DNA: TGTGCCAGCAGCTTGCTCGGGCGCCAAGAGACCCAGTACTTC. Its protein product is CASSLLGRQETQYF. The genes are TRBV5-4 and TRBJ2-5; no clear D gene. The V end was cut by 1 base, the J end by 1 base, with 8 bases between. The CDR3 runs 14 residues. Germline CDR1 SGHNT, CDR2 YYREEE (reference sequence).

This chain joins TRBV9 and TRBJ1-3; D gene unclear. Germline-derived CDR1 and CDR2 are SGDLS and YYNGEE. V was cut by 7 bases and J by 0 bases, with 11 bases left in between. The CDR3 covers 14 residues. In nucleotides, the CDR3 is TGTGCCAGCTCGACCCCGACCTCTGGAAACACCATATATTTT. Translated, it gives CASSTPTSGNTIYF. The variable domain in full, with the rest retrieved from reference TRBV9 and TRBJ1-3, is DSGVTQTPKHLITATGQRVTLRCSPRSGDLSVYWYQQSLDQGLQFLIQYYNGEERAKGNILERFSAQQFPDLHSELNLSSLELGDSALYFCASSTPTSGNTIYFGEGSWLTVV.